This TCR beta chain comes out of a study of blood T cell repertoires in COVID-19. Across the study: Some COVID-19 samples were acute and others convalescent; all came from the United States, Italy and Spain. From T cells, B-cell-depleted T cells, or PBMCs came the material, which was cDNA or gDNA.

TCRdb's copy holds only in-frame clones and misses some; the assay was immunoSEQ multiplex PCR. The sample records 310,000 or so clones, around 86% being singletons. Cohort allocation depended upon clinical history that participants reported. Symptom resolution, clearance, or two negative PCRs marked donors in Cohort 3 as recovered. Losses at the gene ends were 3 bases for V and 3 bases for J; bases not matched to a gene: 9. This CDR3 contains 16 residues. CDR1 and CDR2 (germline): DFQATT, SNEGSKA (reference sequence). This clone turned up a few times. The source of this sequence is a young woman who had recovered from COVID-19. The rearrangement joins TRBV20-1 to TRBJ1-3; TRBD1 aligns across 9 bases. The sample comprised PBMCs or T cells enriched from blood (not recorded which). The CDR3: CSASQTQGAGGNTIYF. Written as DNA, the CDR3 is TGCAGTGCTAGTCAAACACAGGGGGCTGGTGGAAACACCATATATTTT.